This T cell receptor (beta chain) comes out of a study of human T cells and chemical hapten exposure. Study details: Patch tests of 0.01% DPC on the upper back were read at 6 days.

TCRdb reprocessed the RACE reads with MiXCR, giving one entry per CDR3 protein. The table records about 290,000 distinct CDR3 sequences, about 7.7% of them present only once. The time point is: pre-sensitization, week 0. Treatment noted: therapeutic diphenylcyclopropenone sensitization with weekly scalp DPC. Germline V gene data show CDR1 as SGHAT and CDR2 as FQNNGV. V was cut by 5 bases and J by 1 base, with 11 bases left in between. This CDR3 is built from 14 residues. The rearrangement joins TRBV11-2 to TRBJ1-1; no definite D call. This material consisted of whole blood, taken in connection with sensitization to the hapten diphenylcyclopropenone (DPC). The origin of this receptor is a man between 18 and 35 years old with alopecia areata. Some clones in this sample may be carry-over from other donors' samples. The CDR3 region is CASSVQTGNTEAFF. CDR3 coding DNA: TGTGCCAGCAGCGTCCAGACGGGGAACACTGAAGCTTTCTTT.